Following are 10 T cell receptor beta chains from one sample sequenced in a study of T-cell memory formation after mild COVID-19. TCRdb processed the 5' RACE reads anew with MiXCR; each CDR3 protein has one entry. The sample gives about 470,000 distinct CDR3 sequences, approximately 23% of which show up once; around 13% is in the top ten. The material sequenced was PBMCs or a T cell subset sorted from them (not recorded which). The receptors were sampled from an adult woman who had mild COVID-19 (a few samples of this study predate the infection). Cell type and time point are not known.

The sample holds one count of this clonotype. CDR3 nucleotide sequence: TGTGCCAGCAGCCCCTACCTTGGGCCGAACACTGAAGCTTTCTTT. This translates into CASSPYLGPNTEAFF. The chain links TRBV7-3 to TRBJ1-1; D unclear. CDR1 is SGHTA and CDR2 is FQGTGA in the germline V gene. V lost 5 bases, J lost 1 base, and 14 bases lay in between. The CDR3 is 15 residues long. The whole variable domain, filled in from reference TRBV7-3 and TRBJ1-1, reads GAGVSQTPSNKVTEKGKYVELRCDPISGHTALYWYRQSLGQGPEFLIYFQGTGAADDSGLPNDRFFAVRPEGSVSTLKIQRTERGDSAVYLCASSPYLGPNTEAFFGQGTRLTVV.

The rearrangement joins TRBV3-1 to TRBJ2-3, with D perhaps matching TRBD1 or TRBD2 (5 bases each). CDR3 length: 14 residues. Germline loops: CDR1 LGHDT, CDR2 YNNKEL (reference sequence). The V end lost 6 bases, the J end lost 6 bases, and 16 bases lay between the germline ends. The CDR3 nucleotides read TGTGCCAGCAGTAGGGACCTTGGTGGGGATACGCAGTATTTT. Residues: CASSRDLGGDTQYF.

The chain links TRBV4-1 to TRBJ2-7; D might be TRBD2 (5 bases). V lost 0 bases and J 0 bases, leaving 12 bases between the germline ends. The CDR3 consists of 16 residues. The V gene's germline CDR1 is MGHRA and CDR2 YSYEKL. Here the CDR3 DNA reads TGCGCCAGCAGCCAAGATAGGACGGGGAGCTCCTACGAGCAGTACTTC. Amino acid sequence: CASSQDRTGSSYEQYF.

The genes are TRBV12-3 or TRBV12-4 and TRBJ2-5, with 9 positions matching TRBD2. CDR3 size: 15 residues. With 3 bases clipped from V and 5 bases from J, the junction kept 7 bases outside the gene matches. The CDR3 nucleotides are TGTGCCAGCAGTTTGTTAGCGGGAGATAGGGAGACCCAGTACTTC. Amino acid sequence: CASSLLAGDRETQYF.

V gene TRBV30 combines with J gene TRBJ1-2; tentative D call: TRBD1 (5 bases). Germline lookup yields CDR1 GTSNPN and CDR2 SVGIG (reference sequence). This CDR3 region has 14 residues. The ends were cut back, 2 bases at V and 4 bases at J, with 14 bases in the middle. The CDR3 sequence: CAWSRLVGRYGYTF. The CDR3 DNA reads TGTGCCTGGAGTCGACTAGTGGGGCGCTATGGCTACACCTTC.

This clonotype appeared a few times. The rearrangement joins TRBV19 to TRBJ2-5; D unclear. Trimming cost V 5 bases and J 2 bases, with 12 bases left between them. The CDR3 covers 14 residues. Germline values: CDR1 LNHDA, CDR2 SQIVND (reference sequence). The CDR3 nucleotides are TGTGCCAGTAGTCCAGACTGGGTTCAAGAGACCCAGTACTTC. Translating gives CASSPDWVQETQYF.

The chain has TRBV5-6 and TRBJ2-3, with TRBD1 as a possible D gene (7 bases). This CDR3 has 15 residues. Germline assignment: CDR1 SGHDT and CDR2 YYEEEE. V dropped 4 bases and J dropped 2 bases, with 14 bases sitting between them. This chain's CDR3 is CASSAGTAYTDTQYF. DNA of the CDR3: TGTGCCAGCAGCGCGGGGACAGCCTACACAGATACGCAGTATTTT. Full variable domain (missing parts from reference TRBV5-6 and TRBJ2-3): DAGVTQSPTHLIKTRGQQVTLRCSPKSGHDTVSWYQQALGQGPQFIFQYYEEEERQRGNFPDRFSGHQFPNYSSELNVNALLLGDSALYLCASSAGTAYTDTQYFGPGTRLTVL.

This clonotype was detected a few times. The chain combines TRBV10-2 with TRBJ2-7; 7 bases are a match to TRBD2. The CDR3 contains 15 residues. Germline CDR1 is WSHSY and CDR2 is SAAADI. The ends lost 3 bases at V and 1 base at J; junction bases unmatched: 6. The DNA for the CDR3 is TGCGCCAGCAGTGATGGCGGGAGTGGGTCCTACGAGCAGTACTTC. It encodes CASSDGGSGSYEQYF.

This chain links TRBV5-5 with TRBJ1-5, with 9 bases lining up with TRBD1. The V gene end was trimmed by 0 bases and the J gene end by 5 bases; junction bases not matched to a gene: 3. The V gene's germline CDR1 is SGHKS and CDR2 YYEKEE (reference sequence). The CDR3 has 15 amino acids. In DNA form, the CDR3 reads TGTGCCAGCAGCTTGGCGCACAGGGGGCATCAGCCCCAGCATTTT. Encoded protein: CASSLAHRGHQPQHF.

In its sample, this clonotype was seen many times. The chain combines TRBV24-1 with TRBJ1-2, with a possible D match to TRBD1 (6 bases). This CDR3 has 13 residues. Germline-derived CDR1 and CDR2 are KGHDR and SFDVKD. The V gene lost 7 bases and the J gene lost 2 bases, with 10 bases spanning the gap. CDR3 protein: CATRKGGNYGYTF. The CDR3 DNA reads as TGTGCCACCAGGAAGGGGGGGAACTATGGCTACACCTTC.